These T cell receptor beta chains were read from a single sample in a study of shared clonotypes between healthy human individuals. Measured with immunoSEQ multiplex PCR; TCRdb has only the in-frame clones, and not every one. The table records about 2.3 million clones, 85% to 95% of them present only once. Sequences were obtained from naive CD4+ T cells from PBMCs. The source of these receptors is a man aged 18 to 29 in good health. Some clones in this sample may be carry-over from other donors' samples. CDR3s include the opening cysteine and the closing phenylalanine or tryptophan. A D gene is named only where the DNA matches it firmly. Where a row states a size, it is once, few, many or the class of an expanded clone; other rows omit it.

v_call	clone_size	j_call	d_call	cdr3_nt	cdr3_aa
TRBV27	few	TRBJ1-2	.	TGTGCCAGCAGTCCACAGGGATCAAGCTACACCTTC	CASSPQGSSYTF
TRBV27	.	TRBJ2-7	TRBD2	TGTGCCAGCAGGGGTCAGCGGGAGGGGTCCTACGAGCAGTACTTC	CASRGQREGSYEQYF
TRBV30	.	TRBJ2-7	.	TGTGCCTGGAATCCCACGGTCGGCCCCTACGAGCAGTACTTC	CAWNPTVGPYEQYF
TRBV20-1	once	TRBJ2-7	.	TGCAGTGCTACCACACAGTACGAGCAGTACTTC	CSATTQYEQYF
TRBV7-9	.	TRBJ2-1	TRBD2	TGTGCCAGCAGCTCCTCCCGGACTAGCGGGAGTTACAATGAGCAGTTCTTC	CASSSSRTSGSYNEQFF
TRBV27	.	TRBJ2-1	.	TGTGCCAGCAGTTGCCCTGACGGGCAGGGCATCGGCAATGAGCAGTTCTTC	CASSCPDGQGIGNEQFF
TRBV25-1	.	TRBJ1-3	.	TGTGCCAGCAGTGAAGGCTTAAGCTCTGGAAACACCATATATTTT	CASSEGLSSGNTIYF
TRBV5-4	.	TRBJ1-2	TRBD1	TGTGCCAGCAGTCAACAGGGGTTGGACTATGGCTACACCTTC	CASSQQGLDYGYTF
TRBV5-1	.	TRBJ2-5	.	TGCGCCAGCACCCCCTCAGGGGGGGTTGGGGAGACCCAGTACTTC	CASTPSGGVGETQYF
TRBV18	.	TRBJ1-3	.	TGTGCCAGCTCACCATACCAATCTGGAAACACCATATATTTT	CASSPYQSGNTIYF
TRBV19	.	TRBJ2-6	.	TGTGCCAGTAGTATACCTGGGGCCACCGTCCTGACTTTC	CASSIPGATVLTF
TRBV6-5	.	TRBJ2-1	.	TGTGCCAGCAGACTCTACAATGAGCAGTTCTTC	CASRLYNEQFF
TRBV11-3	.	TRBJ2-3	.	TGTGCCAGCAGCTACACCGGGACGGTTAGCACAGATACGCAGTATTTT	CASSYTGTVSTDTQYF
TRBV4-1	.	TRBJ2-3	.	TGCGCCAGCAGCCAGCTCGGACCTGATACGCAGTATTTT	CASSQLGPDTQYF
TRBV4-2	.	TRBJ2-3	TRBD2	TGTGCCAGCAGCCAACCTCTGAAAGGGAGGGCGGGGACAGATACGCAGTATTTT	CASSQPLKGRAGTDTQYF
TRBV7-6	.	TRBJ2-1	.	TGTGCCAGCAGCCTAGGTGGGGCGGGTCCCTACAATGAGCAGTTCTTC	CASSLGGAGPYNEQFF
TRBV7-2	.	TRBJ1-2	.	TGTGCCAGCAGCCCGCAGCAGGATAGAGGTGGCTACACCTTC	CASSPQQDRGGYTF
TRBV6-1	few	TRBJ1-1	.	TGTGCCAGCAGTGAAGGGGGAAGGACTGAAGCTTTCTTT	CASSEGGRTEAFF
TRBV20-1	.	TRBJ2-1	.	TGCAGTGCTACTGACTCCAATGAGCAGTTCTTC	CSATDSNEQFF
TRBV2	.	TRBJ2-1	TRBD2	TGTGCCAGCAGTCCGGGACTAGCGGGAGGGTCCTACAATGAGCAGTTCTTC	CASSPGLAGGSYNEQFF
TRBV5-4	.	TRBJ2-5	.	TGTGCTCCATCTGATGGGGGGCGCAAGGAGACCCAGTACTTC	CAPSDGGRKETQYF